Listed below are T cell receptor beta chains from one sample, sequenced in a study of T cell responses to AZD1222 COVID-19 vaccine. This table comes from immunoSEQ multiplex PCR, and its TCRdb copy is limited to in-frame clones, with some not included. In the table there are 65,000 to 80,000 clones, around 90% of which are singletons. Specimen: peripheral blood, collected on day 0 of AZD1222 vaccination. Receptors were obtained from an adult in good health. Both conserved end residues are part of each CDR3. The order of the fields is J gene, CDR3 length, clone size, V gene, D gene, CDR3 protein, CDR3 DNA. The D gene is left open where the match is weak. Some rows have no size entry. The others give once, few or many, or a class for an expanded clone.

TRBJ1-6 | 13 | few | TRBV12-3/TRBV12-4 | . | CASSLGDTAPLHF | TGTGCCAGCAGTTTAGGGGACACGGCACCCCTCCACTTT
TRBJ2-7 | 16 | once | TRBV6-6 | TRBD2 | CASSYSRLAGSHEQYF | TGTGCCAGCAGTTACTCCCGACTAGCGGGTAGCCACGAGCAGTACTTC
TRBJ1-5 | 13 | . | TRBV7-8 | . | CASSLLLNQPQHF | TGTGCCAGCAGCCTTCTCCTCAATCAGCCCCAGCATTTT
TRBJ1-1 | 14 | . | TRBV5-1 | TRBD1 | CASSLGTGGTEAFF | TGCGCCAGCAGCTTGGGGACAGGGGGTACTGAAGCTTTCTTT
TRBJ2-3 | 14 | . | TRBV2 | TRBD2 | CASSELADTDTQYF | TGTGCCAGCAGTGAACTAGCGGACACAGATACGCAGTATTTT
TRBJ2-7 | 13 | . | TRBV6-1 | . | CASSEGVSYEQYF | TGTGCCAGCAGCGAAGGAGTCTCCTACGAGCAGTACTTC
TRBJ1-3 | 13 | . | TRBV5-1 | TRBD1 | CASRTGVEDTIYF | TGCGCCAGCAGAACAGGGGTTGAGGACACCATATATTTT
TRBJ2-2 | 16 | . | TRBV27 | TRBD1 | CASSSRDSLGAGELFF | TGTGCCAGCAGCTCCCGGGACAGCTTAGGAGCCGGGGAGCTGTTTTTT
TRBJ1-3 | 15 | . | TRBV15 | . | CATSRDLGSGNTIYF | TGTGCCACCAGCAGAGATCTGGGCTCTGGAAACACCATATATTTT
TRBJ2-1 | 16 | once | TRBV7-8 | . | CASSYGLSSSYNEQFF | TGTGCCAGCAGCTATGGACTATCTAGCTCCTACAATGAGCAGTTCTTC
TRBJ1-2 | 13 | . | TRBV19 | . | CASRRSGEGGYTF | TGTGCCAGTAGAAGGTCAGGGGAAGGAGGCTACACCTTC
TRBJ2-7 | 14 | . | TRBV2 | TRBD2 | CASGARLAGYEQYF | TGTGCCAGCGGGGCCAGGCTAGCGGGCTACGAGCAGTACTTC
TRBJ1-5 | 14 | . | TRBV5-1 | . | CASSFDGSNQPQHF | TGCGCCAGCAGCTTCGACGGGTCCAATCAGCCCCAGCATTTT
TRBJ1-2 | 13 | . | TRBV7-2 | TRBD1 | CASSRDRGQGYTF | TGTGCCAGCAGCAGGGACAGGGGGCAAGGCTACACCTTC
TRBJ2-1 | 16 | . | TRBV9 | TRBD2 | CASSAMGLAGVNEQFF | TGTGCCAGCAGCGCAATGGGACTAGCGGGAGTAAATGAGCAGTTCTTC
TRBJ1-2 | 12 | . | TRBV30 | . | CAWSVHSGGYTF | TGTGCCTGGAGTGTCCATTCTGGTGGCTACACCTTC
TRBJ1-1 | 15 | . | TRBV7-2 | . | CASSPWVRGGTEAFF | TGTGCCAGCAGCCCCTGGGTTCGGGGGGGAACTGAAGCTTTCTTT
TRBJ2-2 | 17 | . | TRBV19 | TRBD2 | CASSIPLAGGSTGELFF | TGTGCCAGTAGTATTCCCTTAGCGGGAGGTTCCACCGGGGAGCTGTTTTTT
TRBJ1-6 | 14 | . | TRBV7-9 | . | CASSLGQLNSPLHF | TGTGCCAGCAGCTTAGGACAGTTGAATTCACCCCTCCACTTT
TRBJ1-5 | 13 | . | TRBV6-1 | . | CASSEADFQPQHF | TGTGCCAGCAGTGAAGCGGATTTTCAGCCCCAGCATTTT
TRBJ2-3 | 18 | . | TRBV18 | TRBD2 | CASSPTSGRGRFTDTQYF | TGTGCCAGCTCACCAACTAGCGGGAGGGGACGGTTCACAGATACGCAGTATTTT
TRBJ2-5 | 14 | . | TRBV7-3 | . | CASSLSGSRETQYF | TGTGCCAGCAGCTTAAGTGGGTCTCGGGAGACCCAGTACTTC
TRBJ1-1 | 14 | . | TRBV7-8 | TRBD1 | CASSRGGSSTEAFF | TGTGCCAGCAGCCGAGGGGGCTCTAGCACTGAAGCTTTCTTT
TRBJ1-3 | 14 | . | TRBV5-1 | TRBD1 | CASSQQGRGNTIYF | TGCGCCAGCAGCCAACAGGGGAGGGGAAACACCATATATTTT
TRBJ1-1 | 14 | . | TRBV28 | . | CASSLLRLGTEAFF | TGTGCCAGCAGTTTATTGCGTCTTGGAACTGAAGCTTTCTTT
TRBJ2-2 | 18 | . | TRBV7-6 | TRBD2 | CASSEGLAGGPVTGELFF | TGTGCCAGCAGCGAAGGACTAGCGGGAGGGCCGGTCACCGGGGAGCTGTTTTTT
TRBJ2-5 | 16 | . | TRBV18 | . | CASSLTWEASRETQYF | TGTGCCAGCTCACTTACCTGGGAGGCCTCCCGGGAGACCCAGTACTTC
TRBJ2-2 | 20 | few | TRBV2 | TRBD2 | CASSEFPIEGGRLWTGELFF | TGTGCCAGCAGTGAATTCCCAATTGAGGGCGGGAGGCTATGGACCGGGGAGCTGTTTTTT
TRBJ2-1 | 13 | . | TRBV3-1/TRBV3-2 | . | CASSQGSYNEQFF | TGTGCCAGCAGCCAAGGGTCCTACAATGAGCAGTTCTTC
TRBJ2-7 | 15 | . | TRBV4-2 | TRBD2 | CASSQSLTGGYEQYF | TGTGCCAGCAGCCAGAGCCTGACGGGGGGCTACGAGCAGTACTTC
TRBJ2-5 | 13 | once | TRBV9 | . | CASSVEGWETQYF | TGTGCCAGCAGCGTAGAAGGGTGGGAGACCCAGTACTTC
TRBJ2-1 | 13 | . | TRBV4-3 | . | CASSQDRANEQFF | TGCGCCAGCAGCCAAGATCGCGCCAATGAGCAGTTCTTC
TRBJ1-5 | 14 | few | TRBV27 | . | CASSSLGGGRPQHF | TGTGCCAGCAGTTCATTGGGAGGGGGTCGGCCCCAGCATTTT